The T cell receptor (beta chain) described here comes from a study of cytomegalovirus exposure and HLA in healthy donors. A multiplex PCR was run with 60 Vbeta primers and 13 Jbeta primers. Method: immunoSEQ multiplex PCR; TCRdb's copy keeps in-frame clones and lacks some. This table holds roughly 280,000 clones, around 66% found once. V lost 0 bases, J lost 5 bases, and 7 bases stayed unmatched. This CDR3 is 17 amino acids long. Germline lookup yields CDR1 SGHRS and CDR2 YFSETQ. The V and J genes are TRBV5-1 and TRBJ2-7, with 14 positions matching TRBD2. Sequenced sample: PBMCs. The receptor was derived from a female donor in good health and CMV-seronegative. The CDR3 loop reads CASSLGQGLAGVNEQYF. The CDR3 bases are TGCGCCAGCAGCTTGGGACAGGGACTAGCGGGAGTCAACGAGCAGTACTTC.